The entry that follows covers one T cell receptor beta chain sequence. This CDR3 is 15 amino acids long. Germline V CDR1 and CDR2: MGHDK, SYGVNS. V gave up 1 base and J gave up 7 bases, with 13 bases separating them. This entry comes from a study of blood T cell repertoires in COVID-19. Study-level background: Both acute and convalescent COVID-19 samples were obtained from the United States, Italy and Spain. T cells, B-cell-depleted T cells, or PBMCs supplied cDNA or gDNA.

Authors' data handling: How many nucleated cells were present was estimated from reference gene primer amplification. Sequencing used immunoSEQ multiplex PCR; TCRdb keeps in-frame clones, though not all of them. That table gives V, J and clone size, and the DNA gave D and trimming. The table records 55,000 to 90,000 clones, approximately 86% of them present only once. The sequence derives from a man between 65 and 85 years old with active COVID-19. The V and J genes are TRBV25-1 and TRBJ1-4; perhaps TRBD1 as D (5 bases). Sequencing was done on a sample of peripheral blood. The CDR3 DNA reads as TGTGCCAGCAGTGAATGGGCAGGGCGGGGTGAAAAACTGTTTTTT. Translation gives CASSEWAGRGEKLFF.